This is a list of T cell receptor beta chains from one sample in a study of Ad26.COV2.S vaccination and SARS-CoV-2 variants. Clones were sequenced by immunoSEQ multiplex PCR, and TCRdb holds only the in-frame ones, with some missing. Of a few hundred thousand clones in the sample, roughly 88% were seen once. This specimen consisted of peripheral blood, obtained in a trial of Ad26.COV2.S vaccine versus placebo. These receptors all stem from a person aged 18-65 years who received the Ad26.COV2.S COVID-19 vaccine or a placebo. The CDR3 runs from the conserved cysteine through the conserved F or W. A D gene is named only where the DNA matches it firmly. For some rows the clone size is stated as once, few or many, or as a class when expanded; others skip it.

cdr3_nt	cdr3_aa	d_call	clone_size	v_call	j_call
TGTGCCAGTAGTACACAGCTCCGCGGCGAGCAGTACTTC	CASSTQLRGEQYF	NA	NA	TRBV19	TRBJ2-7
TGCGCCAGCAGCGGGACAGGGGCTGGCTACACCTTC	CASSGTGAGYTF	TRBD1	NA	TRBV5-1	TRBJ1-2
TGTGCCAGCTCTGCCGGGGCAGGGTTCACTGAAGCTTTCTTT	CASSAGAGFTEAFF	NA	NA	TRBV18	TRBJ1-1
TGTGCCAGCAGAACGAGCACTGAAGCTTTCTTT	CASRTSTEAFF	NA	NA	TRBV6-5	TRBJ1-1
TGTGCCAGCAGGAGAGGGGAGGCCGGACTGTTTTTT	CASRRGEAGLFF	NA	NA	TRBV3-1/TRBV3-2	TRBJ1-4
TGTGCCAGCAGTTTTCCGGGATGGGACACTGAAGCTTTCTTT	CASSFPGWDTEAFF	NA	NA	TRBV28	TRBJ1-1
TGTGCCAGCAGTTACGGGCAGGGAAATCAGCCCCAGCATTTT	CASSYGQGNQPQHF	NA	NA	TRBV6-6	TRBJ1-5
TGCAGCGTTGAGGGCATTTTATCCACTGAAGCTTTCTTT	CSVEGILSTEAFF	NA	NA	TRBV29-1	TRBJ1-1
TGTGCCAGCAGTCCCGGTAGACAGGGGATCAGCAATCAGCCCCAGCATTTT	CASSPGRQGISNQPQHF	TRBD1	NA	TRBV6-6	TRBJ1-5
TGTGCCAGCAGTTTAGTTTCTGGGACGGGCTCCTACGAGCAGTACTTC	CASSLVSGTGSYEQYF	NA	NA	TRBV28	TRBJ2-7
TGCGCCAGCAGCCCGGCCGGGGGAAGCAATCAGCCCCAGCATTTT	CASSPAGGSNQPQHF	NA	few	TRBV4-3	TRBJ1-5
TGCGCCAGCACGTCCGGACAGGCTAGTACGCAGTATTTT	CASTSGQASTQYF	TRBD1	NA	TRBV5-1	TRBJ2-3
TGCGCCAGCAGCTTGACCGGCGCGTCAAATGAAAAACTGTTTTTT	CASSLTGASNEKLFF	NA	NA	TRBV5-1	TRBJ1-4
TGTGCCACCAGCAGAGATCGTCTTGGCGGCTACACCTTC	CATSRDRLGGYTF	NA	NA	TRBV15	TRBJ1-2
TGCGCCAGCAGCTTGGCCTTGGAGGGCGTTAACTATGGCTACACCTTC	CASSLALEGVNYGYTF	NA	NA	TRBV5-1	TRBJ1-2
TGTGCCAGCAGCTTGGGCGGATCTCTTTCAGCAACTAATGAAAAACTGTTTTTT	CASSLGGSLSATNEKLFF	NA	once	TRBV5-6	TRBJ1-4
TGTGCCAGCAGCGTCCCGGGACAGGGTAACGAGCAGTTCTTC	CASSVPGQGNEQFF	TRBD1	NA	TRBV7-9	TRBJ2-1
TGTGCCAGCAGTTTCGGCAGGGATCAGCCCCAGCATTTT	CASSFGRDQPQHF	NA	NA	TRBV12-3/TRBV12-4	TRBJ1-5
TGTGCCAGCAGCTCGACAAAATCTCCTGCTGGGGCCAACGTCCTGACTTTC	CASSSTKSPAGANVLTF	NA	NA	TRBV5-6	TRBJ2-6
TGTGCCAGTAGTAAGACCTTAGCCTCCTACGAGCAGTACTTC	CASSKTLASYEQYF	NA	NA	TRBV19	TRBJ2-7
TGTGCCATCAGTGATTCCCACCAAGAGACCCAGTACTTC	CAISDSHQETQYF	NA	NA	TRBV10-3	TRBJ2-5
TGTGCCAGCAGTTACTCGACCGTCTACAATGAGCAGTTCTTC	CASSYSTVYNEQFF	NA	NA	TRBV6-5	TRBJ2-1
TGTGCCAGCAGCCAAAACTCGCCCTGGGCCTGGGGGGAGCAGTACTTC	CASSQNSPWAWGEQYF	NA	NA	TRBV3-1/TRBV3-2	TRBJ2-7
TGTGCCACTCAGGGGAGGGATAATTCACCCCTCCACTTT	CATQGRDNSPLHF	NA	NA	TRBV5-5	TRBJ1-6
TGCGCCAGCAGCCCACTCCGGGACGGAACTGGAAACACCATATATTTT	CASSPLRDGTGNTIYF	NA	NA	TRBV5-1	TRBJ1-3
TGTGCCAGCAGCCGGTCCCTGGGGGGGTTGTTCACAGATACGCAGTATTTT	CASSRSLGGLFTDTQYF	TRBD2	NA	TRBV5-5	TRBJ2-3
TGCGCCAGCAGCCCAACAGGGGGGGGCGAGACCGGGGAGCTGTTTTTT	CASSPTGGGETGELFF	NA	NA	TRBV5-1	TRBJ2-2
TGTGCCAGCAGGACCGGGACAGGGGGCGACACTGAAGCTTTCTTT	CASRTGTGGDTEAFF	TRBD1	NA	TRBV7-9	TRBJ1-1
TGTGCCAGCTCACCAGGGTTAGGTGTGGATACGCAGTATTTT	CASSPGLGVDTQYF	NA	NA	TRBV18	TRBJ2-3
TGTGCCAGCAGCATACGACAGGTCCCTAATTCACCCCTCCACTTT	CASSIRQVPNSPLHF	NA	NA	TRBV11-2	TRBJ1-6
TGTGCCAGCAGCCAAGGGGTGAACACTGAAGCTTTCTTT	CASSQGVNTEAFF	NA	once	TRBV3-1/TRBV3-2	TRBJ1-1
TGTGCCAGCAGTGGGGTGGCAGGCACTGAAGCTTTCTTT	CASSGVAGTEAFF	NA	NA	TRBV12-3/TRBV12-4	TRBJ1-1
TGTGCCAGCAGCCGCGACAAATGGGGGCAAGAGACCCAGTACTTC	CASSRDKWGQETQYF	NA	NA	TRBV6-2/TRBV6-3	TRBJ2-5
TGTGCCTGGAGTGTTGACAGCAATCAGCCCCAGCATTTT	CAWSVDSNQPQHF	NA	NA	TRBV30	TRBJ1-5
TGTGCCAGCAGTTTCGGGGGTTCACCCCTCCACTTT	CASSFGGSPLHF	NA	few	TRBV6-2/TRBV6-3	TRBJ1-6
TGTGCCAGCAGCTCGAACAAGTGGGGGCTCAATGAGCAGTTCTTC	CASSSNKWGLNEQFF	NA	NA	TRBV13	TRBJ2-1
TGTGCCACCAGTGACCCGGGACCACTCAGTCGAGGAATAGCAGTCGATGAGCAGTTCTTC	CATSDPGPLSRGIAVDEQFF	NA	NA	TRBV24-1	TRBJ2-1
TGTGCCAGCAGCTCTACAGGGGGCGTCCGGTACTTC	CASSSTGGVRYF	TRBD1	few	TRBV28	TRBJ2-7
TGTGCCAGCAGCAAAGAGACCCAGTACTTC	CASSKETQYF	NA	NA	TRBV21-1	TRBJ2-5
TGTGCCAGCAGTGATGCGTTTAGGATAGGTGTACACGAGCAGTACTTC	CASSDAFRIGVHEQYF	NA	NA	TRBV25-1	TRBJ2-7
TGTGCCTGGAGCGGGGACACCTCGAATCAGCCCCAGCATTTT	CAWSGDTSNQPQHF	NA	NA	TRBV30	TRBJ1-5
TGTGCCAGCAGCACAGGGAACACTGAAGCTTTCTTT	CASSTGNTEAFF	NA	NA	TRBV6-6	TRBJ1-1
TGTGCCAGCAGGCCAGGAGGGGACACAGATACGCAGTATTTT	CASRPGGDTDTQYF	NA	NA	TRBV28	TRBJ2-3
TGTGCCAGTAGTAGCCGAGGGGGCAGGGGTACTTATGGCTACACCTTC	CASSSRGGRGTYGYTF	TRBD1	NA	TRBV19	TRBJ1-2
TGTGCCAGCAGCCAAGAAGCCCTAATGCACTATGGCTACACCTTC	CASSQEALMHYGYTF	NA	NA	TRBV3-1/TRBV3-2	TRBJ1-2
TGTGCCAGCAGCTCGCAGGGGGCTCCCTATGGCTACACCTTC	CASSSQGAPYGYTF	TRBD1	NA	TRBV7-3	TRBJ1-2
TGTGCCAGCAGCTTTGTTCGGGGTAAACACAATGAGCAGTTCTTC	CASSFVRGKHNEQFF	NA	NA	TRBV5-6	TRBJ2-1
TGTGCCAGCAGGAACCCCCGGGCTAGCGGCAACAATGAGCAGTTCTTC	CASRNPRASGNNEQFF	TRBD2	NA	TRBV2	TRBJ2-1